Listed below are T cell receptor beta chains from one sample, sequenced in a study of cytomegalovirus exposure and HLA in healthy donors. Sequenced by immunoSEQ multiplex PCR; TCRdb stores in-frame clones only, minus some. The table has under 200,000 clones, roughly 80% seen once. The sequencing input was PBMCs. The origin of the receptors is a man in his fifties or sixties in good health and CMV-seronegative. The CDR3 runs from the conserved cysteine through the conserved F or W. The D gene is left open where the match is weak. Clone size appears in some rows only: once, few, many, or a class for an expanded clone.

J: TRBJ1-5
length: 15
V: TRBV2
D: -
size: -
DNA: TGTGCCAGCAGCCAAACGGAGGGGAGCAATCAGCCCCAGCATTTT
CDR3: CASSQTEGSNQPQHF

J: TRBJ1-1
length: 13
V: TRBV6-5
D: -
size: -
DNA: TGTGCCAGCAGTTATGGGGGGATAGGAGAGGCTTTCTTT
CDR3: CASSYGGIGEAFF

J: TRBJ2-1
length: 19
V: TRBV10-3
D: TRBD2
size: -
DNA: TGTGCCATCAGTGAGGAAATGGCTAGCGGGATACTTACTCGCAATGAGCAGTTCTTC
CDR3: CAISEEMASGILTRNEQFF

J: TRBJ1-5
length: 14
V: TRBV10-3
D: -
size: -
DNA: TGTGCCATCAGTGAGTCGGGGCAGGGTCAGCCCCAGCATTTT
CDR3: CAISESGQGQPQHF

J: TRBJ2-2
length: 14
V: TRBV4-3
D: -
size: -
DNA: TGCGCCAGCAGCCAAGATTGGGGGGCCGGGGAGCTGTTTTTT
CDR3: CASSQDWGAGELFF

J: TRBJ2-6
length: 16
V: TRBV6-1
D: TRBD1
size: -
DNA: TGTGCCAGCAGAGAAAACAGGGGAGCTGGGGCCAACGTCCTGACTTTC
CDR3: CASRENRGAGANVLTF

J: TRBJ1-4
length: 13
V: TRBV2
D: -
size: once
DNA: TGTGCCAGCAGTGGGGCAGTAAGAGAAAAACTGTTTTTT
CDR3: CASSGAVREKLFF

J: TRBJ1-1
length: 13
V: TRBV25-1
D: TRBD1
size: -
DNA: TGTGCCAGTCTTAACAGGGGTAACACTGAAGCTTTCTTT
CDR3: CASLNRGNTEAFF

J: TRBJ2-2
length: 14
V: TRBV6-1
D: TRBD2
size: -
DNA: TGTGCCAGCTTGACTAGCCAATCCACCGGGGAGCTGTTTTTT
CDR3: CASLTSQSTGELFF

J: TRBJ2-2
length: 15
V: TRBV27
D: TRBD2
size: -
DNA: TGTGCCAGCAGTCCCCTAGCGGGAGGCACCGGGGAGCTGTTTTTT
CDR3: CASSPLAGGTGELFF

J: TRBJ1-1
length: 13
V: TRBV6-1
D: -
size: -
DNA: TGTGCCAGCAGTCTAAGGTCAGACAGGGAAGCTTTCTTT
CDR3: CASSLRSDREAFF

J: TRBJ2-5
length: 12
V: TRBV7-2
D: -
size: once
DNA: TGTGCCAGCAGCTCTAACCAAGAGACCCAGTACTTC
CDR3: CASSSNQETQYF

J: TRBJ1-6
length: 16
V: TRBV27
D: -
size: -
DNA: TGTGCCAGCAGTGACAGGCTAAGCTCCTATAATTCACCCCTCCACTTT
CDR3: CASSDRLSSYNSPLHF

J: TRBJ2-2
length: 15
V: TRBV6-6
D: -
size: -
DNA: TGTGCCAGCAGTTATGAGGGCCAAATCACCGGGGAGCTGTTTTTT
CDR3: CASSYEGQITGELFF

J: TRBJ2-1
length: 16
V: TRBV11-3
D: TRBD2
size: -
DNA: TGTGCCAGCAGCTCTGGACTAGCGGGAGTCTCGGATGAGCAGTTCTTC
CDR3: CASSSGLAGVSDEQFF

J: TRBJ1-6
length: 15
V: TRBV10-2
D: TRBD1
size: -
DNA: TGCGCCAGCGGGGAAACTGGACAGGGAAATTCACCCCTCCACTTT
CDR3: CASGETGQGNSPLHF

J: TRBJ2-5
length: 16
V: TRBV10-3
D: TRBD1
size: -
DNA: TGTGCCATCAGTGAACCGGGACAGGGGTACCAAGAGACCCAGTACTTC
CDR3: CAISEPGQGYQETQYF

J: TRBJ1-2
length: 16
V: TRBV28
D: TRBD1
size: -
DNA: TGTGCCAGCAGTATTTTATTTGGACAGGGAGTTGGAGGCTACACCTTC
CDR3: CASSILFGQGVGGYTF

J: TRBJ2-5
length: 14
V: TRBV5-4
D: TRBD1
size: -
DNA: TGTGCCAGCAGCCCGTACACAGGGGGGGAGACCCAGTACTTC
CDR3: CASSPYTGGETQYF

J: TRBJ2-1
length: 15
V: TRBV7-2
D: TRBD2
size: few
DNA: TGTGCCAGCAGCGCACCGGGACTAGCTGGGAATGAGCAGTTCTTC
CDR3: CASSAPGLAGNEQFF

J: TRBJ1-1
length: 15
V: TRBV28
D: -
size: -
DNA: TGTGCCAGCAGATTTCGGACACCTCGGAGACGTGAAGCTTTCTTT
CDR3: CASRFRTPRRREAFF

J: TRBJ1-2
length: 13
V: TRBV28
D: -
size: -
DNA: TGTGCCAGCAGGGGTTGGGGGGAGGGGGGCTACACCTTC
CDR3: CASRGWGEGGYTF

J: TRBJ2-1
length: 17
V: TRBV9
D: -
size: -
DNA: TGTGCCAGCAGCGTATTCGCCGGGACTCGAGAGGGGAATGAGCAGTTCTTC
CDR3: CASSVFAGTREGNEQFF

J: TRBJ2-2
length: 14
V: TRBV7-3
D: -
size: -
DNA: TGTGCCAGCAGCTTAAACGGGAACACCGGGGAGCTGTTTTTT
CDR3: CASSLNGNTGELFF

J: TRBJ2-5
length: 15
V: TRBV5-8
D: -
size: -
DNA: TGTGCCAGCAGCTTGTCTGGCAGCGTTCAAGAGACCCAGTACTTC
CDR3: CASSLSGSVQETQYF

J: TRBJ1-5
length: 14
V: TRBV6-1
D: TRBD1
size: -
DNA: TGTGCCAGCGGACAGGACCGAAGAAATCAGCCCCAGCATTTT
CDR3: CASGQDRRNQPQHF

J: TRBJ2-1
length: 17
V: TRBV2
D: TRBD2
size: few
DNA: TGTGCCAGCAGTGCGGGGGGTCCCCTTTCGACCTACAATGAGCAGTTCTTC
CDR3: CASSAGGPLSTYNEQFF

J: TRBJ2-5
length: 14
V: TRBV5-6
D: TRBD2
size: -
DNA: TGTGCCAGCAGCGGACTAGCGGGGGAAGAGACCCAGTACTTC
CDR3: CASSGLAGEETQYF

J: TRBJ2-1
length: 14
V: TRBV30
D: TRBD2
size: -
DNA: TGTGCCTGGGAAGAGAGCGGGAGTTACAATGAGCAGTTCTTC
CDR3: CAWEESGSYNEQFF

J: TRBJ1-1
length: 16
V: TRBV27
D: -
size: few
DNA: TGTGCCAGCAGTTTATCCGGGGAGCGAGGGAACACTGAAGCTTTCTTT
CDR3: CASSLSGERGNTEAFF

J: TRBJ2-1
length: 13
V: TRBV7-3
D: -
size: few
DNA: TGTGCCAGCAGCCCGGGGGACTACAATGAGCAGTTCTTC
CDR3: CASSPGDYNEQFF

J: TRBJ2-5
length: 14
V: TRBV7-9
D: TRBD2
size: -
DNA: TGTGCCAGCAGCACGGGGGGGCCATGGGAGACCCAGTACTTC
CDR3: CASSTGGPWETQYF

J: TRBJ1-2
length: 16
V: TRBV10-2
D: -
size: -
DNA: TGCGCCAGCAGTGACCCCACCCGACAGGCAGACTATGGCTACACCTTC
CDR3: CASSDPTRQADYGYTF

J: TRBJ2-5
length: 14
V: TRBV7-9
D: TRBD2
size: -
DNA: TGTGCCAGCAGAGGCGGGGGGATACAAGAGACCCAGTACTTC
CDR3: CASRGGGIQETQYF

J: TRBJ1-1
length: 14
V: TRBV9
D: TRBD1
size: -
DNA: TGTGCCAGCAGCTCCACAGGGGAGAGGACTGAAGCTTTCTTT
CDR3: CASSSTGERTEAFF

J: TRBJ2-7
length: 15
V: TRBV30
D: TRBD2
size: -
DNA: TGTGCCTGGAGTGTTGCGGGAGGGCCGGGTGACGAGCAGTACTTC
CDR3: CAWSVAGGPGDEQYF

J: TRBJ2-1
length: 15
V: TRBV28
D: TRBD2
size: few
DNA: TGTGCCAGCAGCCCCCCGGCGGGAGTAGGCAATGAGCAGTTCTTC
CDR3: CASSPPAGVGNEQFF

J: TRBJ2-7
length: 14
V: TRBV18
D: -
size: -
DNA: TGTGCCAGCTCACCTGGCGAGGCCAACTACGAGCAGTACTTC
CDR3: CASSPGEANYEQYF

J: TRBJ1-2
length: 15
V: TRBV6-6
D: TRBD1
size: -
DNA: TGTGCCAGCAGCTCCCCCGACAGGGGGCAGGGTGGCTACACCTTC
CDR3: CASSSPDRGQGGYTF

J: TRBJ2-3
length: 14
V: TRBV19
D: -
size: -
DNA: TGTGCCAGTAGCCCACTAGCCAGCACAGATACGCAGTATTTT
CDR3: CASSPLASTDTQYF

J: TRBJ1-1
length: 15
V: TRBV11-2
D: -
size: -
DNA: TGTGCCAGCAGCCGGGGACAACGAGGAGACACTGAAGCTTTCTTT
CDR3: CASSRGQRGDTEAFF

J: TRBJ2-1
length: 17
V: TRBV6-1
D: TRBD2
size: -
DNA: TGTGCCAGCAGTGCCCTTCCGGAGCGGGGGGACTACAATGAGCAGTTCTTC
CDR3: CASSALPERGDYNEQFF

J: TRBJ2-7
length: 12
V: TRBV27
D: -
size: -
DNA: TGTGCCAGCAGTTCTACCTTCTACGAGCAGTACTTC
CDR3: CASSSTFYEQYF

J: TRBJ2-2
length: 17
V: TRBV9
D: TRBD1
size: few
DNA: TGTGCCAGCAGCCAGCAATCGACAGGGCCTAACACCGGGGAGCTGTTTTTT
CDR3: CASSQQSTGPNTGELFF

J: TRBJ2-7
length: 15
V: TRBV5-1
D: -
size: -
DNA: TGCGCCAGCAGCTTGGCCGCTGGCCTTACCTACGAGCAGTACTTC
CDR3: CASSLAAGLTYEQYF

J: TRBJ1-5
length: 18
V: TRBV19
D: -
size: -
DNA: TGTGCCAGTAGTACCCGACCTTTGGGAGGCGCGAGCAATCAGCCCCAGCATTTT
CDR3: CASSTRPLGGASNQPQHF

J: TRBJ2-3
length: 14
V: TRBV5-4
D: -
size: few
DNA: TGTGCCAGCAGCCGAGAGGTTAGCACAGATACGCAGTATTTT
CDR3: CASSREVSTDTQYF

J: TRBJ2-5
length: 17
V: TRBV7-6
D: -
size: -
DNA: TGTGCCAGCAGCCGACGGGCGGGCTCTTGGGTCCAAGAGACCCAGTACTTC
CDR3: CASSRRAGSWVQETQYF

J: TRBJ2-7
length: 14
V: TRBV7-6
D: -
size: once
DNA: TGTGCCAGCAGCTTAGCTGGCGGGGCCTACGAGCAGTACTTC
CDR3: CASSLAGGAYEQYF

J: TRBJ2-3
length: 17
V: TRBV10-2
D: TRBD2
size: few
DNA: TGCGCCAGCAGTGACCGGAGTTTAGCGGGAGGCACAGATACGCAGTATTTT
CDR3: CASSDRSLAGGTDTQYF

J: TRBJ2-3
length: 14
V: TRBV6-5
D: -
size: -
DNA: TGTGCCAGCAGTTACTCGCCACACACAGATACGCAGTATTTT
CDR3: CASSYSPHTDTQYF

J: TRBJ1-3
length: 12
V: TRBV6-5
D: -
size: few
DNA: TGTGCCAGCTCAGGGGCTGGAAACACCATATATTTT
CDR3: CASSGAGNTIYF

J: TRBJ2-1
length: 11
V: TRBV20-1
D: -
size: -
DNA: TGCAGTGGGGTACTAGCTCGTGAGCAGTTCTTC
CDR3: CSGVLAREQFF

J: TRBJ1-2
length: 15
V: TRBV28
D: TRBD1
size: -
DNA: TGTGCCAGCAGTTTAGCTGTCCAGGGGGCTCATGGCTACACCTTC
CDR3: CASSLAVQGAHGYTF

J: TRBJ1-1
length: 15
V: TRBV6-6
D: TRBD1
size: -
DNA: TGTGCCAGCAGTTACTCGACAGGGTGGACCACTGAAGCTTTCTTT
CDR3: CASSYSTGWTTEAFF

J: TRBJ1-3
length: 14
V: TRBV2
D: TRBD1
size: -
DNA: TGTGCCAGCAGTTTGGACAGGGGTGGAAACACCATATATTTT
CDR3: CASSLDRGGNTIYF

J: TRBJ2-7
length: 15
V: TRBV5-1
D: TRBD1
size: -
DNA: TGCGCCAGCAGCCCCGGGACAGGGGGTTACTACGAGCAGTACTTC
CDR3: CASSPGTGGYYEQYF

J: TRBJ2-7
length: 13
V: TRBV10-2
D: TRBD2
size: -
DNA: TGCGCCAGCAGGGGACTAGCGTCTTCCGAGCAGTACTTC
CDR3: CASRGLASSEQYF

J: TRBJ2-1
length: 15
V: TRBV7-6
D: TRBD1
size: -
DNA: TGTGCCAGCACCCTTCGACAGGGGGCTTACAATGAGCAGTTCTTC
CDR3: CASTLRQGAYNEQFF

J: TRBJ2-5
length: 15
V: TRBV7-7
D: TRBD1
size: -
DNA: TGTGCTAGCAGCTTAGGGGGACAGGGTGGTGAGACCCAGTACTTC
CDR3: CASSLGGQGGETQYF